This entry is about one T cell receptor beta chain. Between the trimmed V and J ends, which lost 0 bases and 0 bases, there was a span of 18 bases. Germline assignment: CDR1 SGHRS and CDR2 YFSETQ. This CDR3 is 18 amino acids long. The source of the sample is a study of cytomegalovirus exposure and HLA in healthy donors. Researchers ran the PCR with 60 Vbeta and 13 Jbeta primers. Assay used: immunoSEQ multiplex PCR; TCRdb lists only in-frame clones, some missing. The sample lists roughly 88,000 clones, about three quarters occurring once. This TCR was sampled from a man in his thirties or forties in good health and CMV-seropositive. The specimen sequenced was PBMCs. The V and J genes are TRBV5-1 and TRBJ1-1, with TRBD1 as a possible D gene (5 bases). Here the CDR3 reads CASSLGRWGKIMNTEAFF. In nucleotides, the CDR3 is TGCGCCAGCAGCTTGGGACGATGGGGCAAGATCATGAACACTGAAGCTTTCTTT.